The 2 T cell receptor beta chains presented below share a single source sample, sequenced in a study of early T cells in non-severe SARS-CoV-2 infection. TCRdb independently ran MiXCR on the 5' RACE reads; one entry per CDR3 protein. The sample consists of over 25,000 distinct CDR3 sequences, less than 6.5% of them appearing once. The sequencing input was whole blood. All receptors come from an adult who was a healthcare worker with PCR-confirmed SARS-CoV-2 infection or an uninfected control (not recorded which).

This clonotype was recorded at least ten times. The V and J genes are TRBV4-1 and TRBJ2-3; 11 bases agree with TRBD2. The CDR3 totals 18 residues. Germline CDR1 MGHRA, CDR2 YSYEKL. After removal of 3 bases from V and 2 bases from J, the junction contained 10 bases not matched to a gene. CDR3 protein: CASSQFTSGGLNTDTQYF. CDR3 DNA sequence: TGCGCCAGCAGCCAGTTTACTAGCGGGGGTCTGAACACAGATACGCAGTATTTT.

The sample holds many counts of this clonotype. This chain uses TRBV28 with TRBJ1-5; D remains ambiguous. Germline V gene lookup returns CDR1 MDHEN and CDR2 SYDVKM. V was clipped by 5 bases and J by 4 bases, with 12 bases between them. The length of the CDR3 is 14 residues. CDR3 nucleotide sequence: TGTGCCAGCAGTCTCCGGGTCCTTAATCAGCCCCAGCATTTT. Its protein product is CASSLRVLNQPQHF.